This T cell receptor (beta chain) emerged from a study of CD8+ T cells in alopecia areata. The overall study: Twice daily, treated patients received 5 to 10 mg of oral tofacitinib.

The germline V and J ends were trimmed by 0 bases and 3 bases, with 8 bases remaining between them. Germline CDR1 reads MNHEY; CDR2 reads SVGAGI. The CDR3 consists of 15 residues. In each case, RNA was isolated and then reverse transcribed into cDNA as the sequencing template. Sequencing was performed with immunoSEQ multiplex PCR; in TCRdb, only in-frame clones are kept and a portion is missing. Of fewer than 250,000 clones in the sample, under 40% were seen once. Treatment meaning: oral pan-JAK inhibitor, 5-10 mg twice daily. Lesional scalp tissue (obtained by punch biopsy) and peripheral blood were collected from alopecia areata patients. This clone was recorded many times.

The receptor was derived from a human donor with alopecia areata. Sequencing used CD4+ T cells sorted from blood, obtained between weeks 30 and 35, from a patient treated with tofacitinib. The V gene is TRBV6-5, the J gene TRBJ1-4, with D perhaps TRBD1 (5 bases). The CDR3 here is CASSYSRQPNEKLFF. As DNA, the CDR3 is TGTGCCAGCAGTTACTCGAGACAGCCTAATGAAAAACTGTTTTTT.